What follows are 25 T cell receptor beta chains derived from one specimen sequenced in a study of CD8+ T cells in alopecia areata. The sample's treatment: oral pan-JAK inhibitor, 5-10 mg twice daily. Following RNA extraction, reverse transcription yielded cDNA that acted as the sequencing template. Libraries were prepared by immunoSEQ multiplex PCR; TCRdb keeps only in-frame clonotypes and omits some of them. Here the sample spans around 190,000 clones, 55% to 70% being singletons. Sequencing was performed on CD4+ T cells sorted from blood, taken at week 4, from a patient treated with tofacitinib. These receptors originate from a human donor with alopecia areata.

The CDR3 region has the DNA TGCAGCGCTATACAGGGTGCTGGAAACACCATATATTTT. It is translated as CSAIQGAGNTIYF. This chain links TRBV29-1 with TRBJ1-3, with D perhaps matching TRBD1 (6 bases). V dropped 7 bases and J dropped 2 bases, with 12 bases sitting between them. The CDR3 has 13 residues. Per germline, CDR1 SQVTM and CDR2 ANQGSEA.

The rearrangement uses TRBV11-3 and TRBJ2-5; either TRBD1 or TRBD2 may supply D (7 bases each). V was clipped by 4 bases and J by 3 bases, with 9 bases between them. This CDR3 comprises 13 residues. Germline assignment: CDR1 SGHNT and CDR2 YENEEA. CDR3 region: CASSSGGEETQYF. Here the CDR3 DNA reads TGTGCCAGCAGCTCAGGGGGGGAAGAGACCCAGTACTTC.

The rearrangement uses TRBV5-6 and TRBJ2-1; 8 bases match TRBD1. Germline CDR1 reads SGHDT; CDR2 reads YYEEEE. The CDR3 extends over 15 amino acids. Trimming took 4 bases from V and 2 from J; bases not matched to a gene: 5. The CDR3 sequence: CASSRDRTPYNEQFF. As DNA, the CDR3 is TGTGCCAGCAGCAGGGACAGGACCCCCTACAATGAGCAGTTCTTC.

This chain's CDR3 is CASSYSGQFEAFF. The CDR3 DNA sequence: TGTGCCAGCAGTTACTCGGGGCAGTTTGAAGCTTTCTTT. The V call is TRBV6-6, the J call TRBJ1-1; TRBD1 might be the D (5 bases). The V gene's germline CDR1 is MNHNY and CDR2 SVGAGI (reference sequence). The CDR3 is made up of 13 amino acids. V was trimmed by 0 bases and J by 7 bases, leaving 9 bases between them.

This rearrangement joins TRBV7-2 to TRBJ2-6; D is ambiguous. The V end lost 5 bases, the J end lost 3 bases, and 5 bases lay between the germline ends. CDR3 length: 13 residues. Germline assignment: CDR1 SGHTA and CDR2 FQGNSA. In nucleotides, the CDR3 is TGTGCCAGCAGCCCGCGTGGGGCCAACGTCCTGACTTTC. Its protein product is CASSPRGANVLTF. Looking up the rest from reference TRBV7-2 and TRBJ2-6 gives the full variable domain: GAGVSQSPSNKVTEKGKDVELRCDPISGHTALYWYRQSLGQGLEFLIYFQGNSAPDKSGLPSDRFSAERTGGSVSTLTIQRTQQEDSAVYLCASSPRGANVLTFGAGSRLTVL.

The chain carries TRBV29-1 and TRBJ2-5, with a possible D match to TRBD2 (7 bases). V was pared by 3 bases and J by 4 bases, with 12 bases between. The germline V gene has CDR1 SQVTM and CDR2 ANQGSEA. The CDR3 contains 13 residues. The CDR3: CSVDTGRAETQYF. Written as DNA, the CDR3 is TGCAGCGTTGACACAGGGAGGGCAGAGACCCAGTACTTC.

The rearrangement joins TRBV2 to TRBJ1-2; D call uncertain. The CDR3 loop spans 12 amino acids. Trimming took off 6 bases at V and 2 bases at J, with 7 bases between the two ends. Germline assignment: CDR1 SNHLY and CDR2 FYNNEI. CDR3 residues: CASRGDNYGYTF. CDR3 in DNA: TGTGCCAGCAGGGGAGACAACTATGGCTACACCTTC.

This clone is a singleton in its sample. Other nucleotide sequences in the sample specify the same CDR3. J is TRBJ1-2 and V is TRBV20-1, with D tentatively TRBD1 (5 bases). Germline V gene lookup returns CDR1 DFQATT and CDR2 SNEGSKA (reference sequence). The CDR3 is made up of 10 amino acids. The V gene lost 5 bases and the J gene lost 5 bases, with 6 bases spanning the gap. The chain's CDR3 is CSADSYGYTF. CDR3 coding DNA: TGCAGTGCTGACAGTTATGGCTACACCTTC.

The gene calls are TRBV29-1 and TRBJ2-3; unclear D gene. The CDR3 has 11 residues. The germline V gene has CDR1 SQVTM and CDR2 ANQGSEA. The ends were cut back, 8 bases at V and 7 bases at J, with 13 bases in the middle. In nucleotides, the CDR3 is TGCAGCCTTGGAAGGGCAAATACGCAGTATTTT. Translation gives CSLGRANTQYF.

The chain couples TRBV11-2 to TRBJ1-2; D call uncertain. In germline, CDR1 is SGHAT, CDR2 FQNNGV. V lost 5 bases to trimming and J lost 4 bases, with 17 bases between them. The CDR3 has 15 residues. The CDR3 sequence: CASSPDGGVGYGYTF. The CDR3 nucleotides read TGTGCCAGCAGCCCGGACGGTGGAGTAGGCTATGGCTACACCTTC.

The chain uses TRBV7-9 and TRBJ2-5, with 11 bases fitting TRBD2. The trim removed 3 bases at V and 5 bases at J, leaving 14 bases unmatched. Germline V gene data show CDR1 as SEHNR and CDR2 as FQNEAQ (reference sequence). This CDR3 is built from 18 residues. CDR3 region: CASSFGQGLAGGRETQYF. In DNA form, the CDR3 reads TGTGCCAGCAGCTTCGGTCAGGGCCTAGCGGGGGGCCGGGAGACCCAGTACTTC.

J is TRBJ2-1 and V is TRBV11-1, with TRBD1 identical over 7 bases. After removal of 5 bases from V and 3 bases from J, the junction contained 10 bases not matched to a gene. This CDR3 is built from 16 residues. CDR1 and CDR2 from the germline V gene are SGHAT and FQDESV (reference sequence). The CDR3 DNA reads TGTGCCAGCAGCCATTGGACAGGCTTTGACTACAATGAGCAGTTCTTC. Protein: CASSHWTGFDYNEQFF.

The V call is TRBV4-3, the J call TRBJ1-1; weak D call: TRBD1 (6 bases). The ends were cut back, 7 bases at V and 1 base at J, with 10 bases in the middle. Germline assignment: CDR1 LGHNA and CDR2 YSLEER. CDR3 length: 13 amino acids. The DNA for the CDR3 is TGCGCCAGCAACACAGGGTGGAACACTGAAGCTTTCTTT. Residues: CASNTGWNTEAFF.

This chain uses TRBV5-1 with TRBJ1-4; no clear D gene. Germline V lookup: CDR1 SGHRS, CDR2 YFSETQ. The CDR3 has 15 amino acids. The V gene lost 4 bases and the J gene lost 0 bases, with 10 bases spanning the gap. In nucleotides, the CDR3 is TGCGCCAGCAGCCCATGGGGATCAACTAATGAAAAACTGTTTTTT. Translating gives CASSPWGSTNEKLFF.

In its sample, this clone was seen a few times. Here the CDR3 DNA reads TGTGCCAGTAGTAGCGGGGGGGCCTTCGGAGATACGCAGTATTTT. It yields the protein CASSSGGAFGDTQYF. The V and J genes are TRBV19 and TRBJ2-3, with 9 bases identical to TRBD2. Germline-derived CDR1 and CDR2 are LNHDA and SQIVND (reference sequence). The V segment lost 4 bases and the J segment 5 bases; nucleotides outside the gene matches: 7. This CDR3 comprises 15 residues.

As concerns this clone: Additional DNA sequences in this sample encode the identical CDR3. This chain's CDR3 is CASSLGQVETQYF. CDR3 sequence (DNA): TGTGCCAGCAGCTTGGGGCAGGTGGAGACCCAGTACTTC. This chain links TRBV5-6 with TRBJ2-5, with unresolved D. The V gene's germline CDR1 is SGHDT and CDR2 YYEEEE. This CDR3 is 13 amino acids long. The V and J ends lost 0 bases and 5 bases respectively, with 8 bases between them.

This chain connects TRBV6-5 to TRBJ2-3; no reliable D call. V was trimmed by 4 bases and J by 6 bases, leaving 8 bases between them. Per the germline V gene, CDR1 is MNHEY and CDR2 is SVGAGI. The CDR3 loop spans 12 amino acids. CDR3 sequence (DNA): TGTGCCAGCAGTTCCGGGTTTGATACGCAGTATTTT. Translating gives CASSSGFDTQYF.

The chain combines TRBV25-1 with TRBJ1-2; no clear D gene. V was clipped by 5 bases and J by 4 bases, with 8 bases between them. Germline V gives CDR1 MGHDK, CDR2 SYGVNS. There are 12 residues in the CDR3. The CDR3 spells CASSTDLYGYTF. Here the CDR3 DNA reads TGTGCCAGCAGTACGGACCTCTATGGCTACACCTTC.

This clone was observed a handful of times. This chain uses TRBV2 with TRBJ1-1; the D gene is possibly TRBD1 (5 bases). Germline assignment: CDR1 SNHLY and CDR2 FYNNEI. V dropped 6 bases and J dropped 11 bases, with 16 bases sitting between them. This CDR3 contains 12 residues. CDR3 sequence: CASRKSRDVAFF. In DNA form, the CDR3 reads TGTGCCAGCAGGAAGTCCAGGGACGTGGCTTTCTTT.

This chain links TRBV6-6 with TRBJ2-2, with D unresolved. There are 15 residues in the CDR3. V gave up 6 bases and J gave up 0 bases, with 11 bases separating them. From germline, CDR1 is MNHNY and CDR2 SVGAGI (reference sequence). The CDR3 region is CASSPTNPNTGELFF. CDR3 bases: TGTGCCAGCAGCCCCACGAACCCGAACACCGGGGAGCTGTTTTTT.

V gene TRBV29-1 combines with J gene TRBJ2-7; 7 positions agree with TRBD1. V lost 4 bases to trimming and J lost 0 bases; unmatched junction nucleotides: 9. Germline loops: CDR1 SQVTM, CDR2 ANQGSEA. The CDR3 is made up of 15 amino acids. In DNA form, the CDR3 reads TGCAGCGTTGGCGATCCGGGACAGTTCTCCTACGAGCAGTACTTC. This gives the protein CSVGDPGQFSYEQYF.

Here the CDR3 DNA reads TGTGCCCGGGGGGGGCTGGAGACCCAGTACTTC. Amino acid sequence: CARGGLETQYF. The V call is TRBV30, the J call TRBJ2-5; 8 nucleotides match TRBD2. The CDR3 length is 11 residues. Germline loops: CDR1 GTSNPN, CDR2 SVGIG (reference sequence). The V segment lost 8 bases and the J segment 5 bases; nucleotides outside the gene matches: 4.

V gene TRBV9 combines with J gene TRBJ2-5, with a possible D match to TRBD2 (6 bases). V was shortened by 7 bases and J by 5 bases, with 6 bases between the two germline ends. CDR3 length equals 10 residues. Germline CDR1 and CDR2: SGDLS and YYNGEE. This CDR3 reads CASGGETQYF. The CDR3 region has the DNA TGTGCCAGCGGGGGGGAGACCCAGTACTTC.

This clone was detected once. V usage is TRBV19 and J usage is TRBJ1-1, with a tentative D call TRBD1 (6 bases). Germline CDR1 and CDR2: LNHDA and SQIVND (reference sequence). The germline V and J ends were trimmed by 8 bases and 6 bases, with 16 bases remaining between them. The length of the CDR3 is 13 residues. The CDR3 nucleotides read TGTGCCAGTTTGACAGGCGGGGGTGCTGAAGCTTTCTTT. It specifies CASLTGGGAEAFF.

The rearrangement links TRBV15 to TRBJ2-5; 7 bases fit TRBD2. The length of the CDR3 is 13 residues. CDR1 is LNHNV, CDR2 YYDKDF, per germline (reference sequence). J was trimmed by 5 bases and V by 6 bases; bases with no gene match: 6. Here the CDR3 reads CATRRLARETQYF. CDR3 coding DNA: TGTGCCACCAGACGACTAGCCCGTGAGACCCAGTACTTC.